The 32 T cell receptor beta chains below were found in one sample sequenced in a study of blood T cell repertoires in COVID-19. The assay was immunoSEQ multiplex PCR, and TCRdb's table has in-frame clones only and misses some. Of approximately 310,000 clones in the sample, approximately 85% are singletons; the top ten hold 2.2%. The sequencing sample was made of PBMCs or T cells enriched from blood (not recorded which). Receptors originate from a man aged 25-40 years who had recovered from COVID-19.

The chain joins TRBV12-3 or TRBV12-4 to TRBJ1-2; D not resolved. The CDR3 is 11 amino acids. Trimming took 3 bases from V and 7 from J, leaving 6 bases between them. As DNA, the CDR3 is TGTGCCAGCAGTTTCCTAGGTGGCTACACCTTC. As protein: CASSFLGGYTF.

This clone turned up a few times. Its ends do not fully match the called genes, so a read error is possible. The rearrangement links TRBV7-6 to TRBJ2-3; 10 bases are a match to TRBD2. Germline-derived CDR1 and CDR2 are SGHVS and FNYEAQ. The CDR3 loop spans 15 amino acids. CDR3 in amino acids: CASSLAGAESDTQYF. The CDR3, as DNA: TGTGCCAGCAGCCTAGCGGGGGCGGAATCAGATACGCAGTATTTT.

This clone has just one count. V is TRBV19 and J is TRBJ2-5; 7 bases are a match to TRBD2. The germline gives CDR1 LNHDA, CDR2 SQIVND (reference sequence). This CDR3 contains 16 residues. The V and J ends lost 3 bases and 2 bases, in that order; junction bases with no gene match: 9. The CDR3 region has the DNA TGTGCCAGTAGTATCCCGGGAACGGGAGGACAAGAGACCCAGTACTTC. The encoded protein is CASSIPGTGGQETQYF.

The V and J genes are TRBV6-5 and TRBJ2-7; 11 bases line up with TRBD2. V shed 6 bases and J 4 bases; nucleotides not matched to a gene: 8. The germline CDR1 and CDR2 sequences are MNHEY and SVGAGI. There are 15 residues in the CDR3. Here the CDR3 DNA reads TGTGCCAGCAGAACTATAGCGGGGGGGCCTTACGAGCAGTACTTC. Protein sequence: CASRTIAGGPYEQYF.

The CDR3 spells CASSLSSGEQYF. DNA for the CDR3: TGTGCCAGCAGTTTAAGTTCGGGCGAGCAGTACTTC. V and J are TRBV12-3 or TRBV12-4 and TRBJ2-7; D is uncertain. Trimming shortened V by 2 bases and J by 6 bases, and 8 bases separated the two germline ends. The CDR3 contains 12 residues.

The chain has TRBV27 and TRBJ1-1, with D maybe TRBD1 (5 bases). The germline V gene has CDR1 MNHEY and CDR2 SMNVEV (reference sequence). V was clipped by 5 bases and J by 5 bases, with 9 bases between them. The CDR3 has 12 amino acids. The CDR3 bases are TGTGCCAGCAGTCCTGACAGAACTGAAGCTTTCTTT. Its translation: CASSPDRTEAFF.

This clone was detected only a few times. This chain connects TRBV29-1 to TRBJ2-5, with 16 bases lining up with TRBD2. The CDR3 contains 17 residues. V gave up 6 bases and J gave up 5 bases; unmatched junction bases: 12. Germline CDR1 is SQVTM and CDR2 is ANQGSEA. The CDR3 spells CSVQTGTSGGAGETQYF. The CDR3 bases are TGCAGCGTCCAAACCGGGACTAGCGGGGGGGCCGGTGAGACCCAGTACTTC.

This chain joins TRBV11-2 and TRBJ2-2; 10 bases align to TRBD2. The germline CDR1 and CDR2 sequences are SGHAT and FQNNGV. J was trimmed by 6 bases and V by 5 bases; bases with no gene match: 6. There are 15 residues in the CDR3. CDR3 DNA sequence: TGTGCCAGCAGCCCTCCGGGACTAGCGTCCGGGGAGCTGTTTTTT. It encodes CASSPPGLASGELFF.

The chain employs TRBV9 and TRBJ2-2; no clear D. Germline V gene data show CDR1 as SGDLS and CDR2 as YYNGEE. V was shortened by 6 bases and J by 1 base, with 7 bases between the two germline ends. The CDR3 sequence is 13 residues long. CDR3 loop: CASNNENTGELFF. In DNA, the CDR3 is TGTGCCAGCAACAACGAGAACACCGGGGAGCTGTTTTTT.

In its sample, this clone was seen a few times. The chain combines TRBV18 with TRBJ1-2, with 8 bases fitting TRBD1. Germline V gene data show CDR1 as KGHSH and CDR2 as LQKENI. The length of the CDR3 is 14 residues. The J segment lost 7 bases and the V segment lost 3 bases, leaving 7 bases of the junction unmatched. CDR3 loop: CASSPTTGESGYTF. The CDR3 DNA reads as TGTGCCAGCTCACCTACGACAGGGGAGAGTGGCTACACCTTC.

Here the CDR3 DNA reads TGTGCTAGTGGTTTGGCCCAGACACCCTCCTACGAGCAGTACTTC. This codes for CASGLAQTPSYEQYF. The chain joins TRBV12-5 to TRBJ2-7, with D hard to call. Per the germline V gene, CDR1 is LGHNT and CDR2 is FRNRAP. Deletions cut 1 base from V and 0 bases from J, with 10 bases between. The CDR3 consists of 15 residues.

The V gene is TRBV6-4, the J gene TRBJ2-1, with 7 bases identical to TRBD1. Germline V CDR1 and CDR2: MRHNA, SNTAGT. The CDR3 consists of 14 residues. V lost 5 bases, J lost 7 bases, and 8 bases stayed unmatched. CDR3 DNA: TGTGCCAGCAGTTCCAACAGGGGAACGAATGAGCAGTTCTTC. Its translation is CASSSNRGTNEQFF.

The V and J genes are TRBV3-1 (or the pseudogene TRBV3-2) and TRBJ1-2, with 11 bases lining up with TRBD1. J gave up 8 bases and V 3 bases, and 17 bases lay outside the gene matches. This CDR3 comprises 18 residues. CDR1 is LGHDT, CDR2 YNNKEL, per germline (reference sequence). The CDR3 nucleotides read TGTGCCAGCAGCCACTTAGGGGGGACAGGGGGACCCCGAGAGGGCTACACCTTC. Encoded protein: CASSHLGGTGGPREGYTF.

This clone is a singleton in its sample. The J gene is TRBJ2-2, the V gene TRBV7-9, with TRBD1 matching over 9 bases. The CDR3 consists of 14 residues. The ends lost 11 bases at V and 3 bases at J; junction bases unmatched: 7. Germline V CDR1 and CDR2: SEHNR, FQNEAQ (reference sequence). The CDR3 region has the DNA TGTGCCGGAGGGACAGGGTTATACACCGGGGAGCTGTTTTTT. Protein: CAGGTGLYTGELFF.

The J gene is TRBJ2-7, the V gene TRBV7-9; 8 bases fit TRBD2. V shed 5 bases and J 1 base; nucleotides not matched to a gene: 7. The CDR3 is made up of 15 amino acids. Per germline, CDR1 SEHNR and CDR2 FQNEAQ (reference sequence). The CDR3 protein is CASSARGGESYEQYF. The CDR3 DNA reads as TGTGCCAGCAGCGCACGGGGGGGTGAGTCCTACGAGCAGTACTTC. Supplemented by reference TRBV7-9 and TRBJ2-7, the full variable domain reads DTGVSQNPRHKITKRGQNVTFRCDPISEHNRLYWYRQTLGQGPEFLTYFQNEAQLEKSRLLSDRFSAERPKGSFSTLEIQRTEQGDSAMYLCASSARGGESYEQYFGPGTRLTVT.

On this clone: The same CDR3 can be traced to other DNA sequences in this sample. This sequence joins TRBV12-3 or TRBV12-4 and TRBJ1-1, with 7 bases aligning to TRBD1. With 2 bases clipped from V and 8 bases from J, the junction kept 2 bases outside the gene matches. There are 12 residues in the CDR3. The CDR3 sequence: CASSLRDSEAFF. The CDR3 DNA reads as TGTGCCAGCAGTTTACGGGACAGCGAAGCTTTCTTT.

This chain uses TRBV5-1 with TRBJ2-5; TRBD2 aligns across 9 bases. The germline gives CDR1 SGHRS, CDR2 YFSETQ. With 2 bases clipped from V and 5 bases from J, the junction kept 4 bases outside the gene matches. The CDR3 contains 14 residues. The CDR3 reads CASSLPSGEETQYF. The CDR3 region has the DNA TGCGCCAGCAGCTTACCTAGCGGGGAGGAGACCCAGTACTTC.

Only one count was recorded for this clone. V usage is TRBV18 and J usage is TRBJ1-5; a weak D match, TRBD1 (5 bases). V was cut by 5 bases and J by 0 bases, with 11 bases left in between. Germline V gene sequence: CDR1 KGHSH, CDR2 LQKENI. CDR3 length equals 15 residues. CDR3: CASSSQGYSNQPQHF. As DNA, the CDR3 is TGTGCCAGCTCATCTCAGGGTTATAGCAATCAGCCCCAGCATTTT.

V usage is TRBV27 and J usage is TRBJ1-5; TRBD1 is a possible D gene (6 bases). The germline V gene has CDR1 MNHEY and CDR2 SMNVEV (reference sequence). There are 14 residues in the CDR3. V was shortened by 6 bases and J by 6 bases, with 15 bases between the two germline ends. In DNA form, the CDR3 reads TGTGCCAGCAGCCGGACAGTGGCTGGTCAGCCCCAGCATTTT. It encodes CASSRTVAGQPQHF.

DNA of the CDR3: TGCAGCGTTGCTAGGTGGCTAGCGGGGGAACAAGAGACCCAGTACTTC. Its translation: CSVARWLAGEQETQYF. The rearrangement links TRBV29-1 to TRBJ2-5, with 10 nucleotides matching TRBD2. The V gene's germline CDR1 is SQVTM and CDR2 ANQGSEA. This CDR3 spans 16 amino acids. V was clipped by 4 bases and J by 2 bases; unmatched bases: 10.

The chain is built from TRBV6-5 and TRBJ2-1; D is uncertain. The CDR3 runs to 13 residues. The ends were cut back, 6 bases at V and 2 bases at J, with 8 bases in the middle. CDR1 is MNHEY, CDR2 SVGAGI, per germline. CDR3 residues: CASRGSTYNEQFF. The CDR3 bases are TGTGCCAGCAGGGGCAGCACCTACAATGAGCAGTTCTTC.

V gene TRBV7-9 combines with J gene TRBJ1-4; D may be TRBD1 (6 bases). Germline CDR1 is SEHNR and CDR2 is FQNEAQ (reference sequence). The length of the CDR3 is 15 residues. V lost 1 base to trimming and J lost 5 bases, with 11 bases between them. The CDR3 reads CASSLGGGVNEKLFF. The DNA for the CDR3 is TGTGCCAGCAGCTTAGGAGGGGGTGTGAATGAAAAACTGTTTTTT.

V is TRBV7-3 and J is TRBJ2-3, with no clear D. The CDR3 is made up of 13 amino acids. Germline assignment: CDR1 SGHTA and CDR2 FQGTGA. Trimming shortened V by 4 bases and J by 1 base, and 6 bases separated the two germline ends. CDR3 amino acids: CASSYSGTDTQYF. The CDR3 DNA reads as TGTGCCAGCAGCTATTCAGGCACAGATACGCAGTATTTT.

The chain couples TRBV6-5 to TRBJ1-3; D is undetermined. Per the germline V gene, CDR1 is MNHEY and CDR2 is SVGAGI. The CDR3 runs 15 residues. Trimming cost V 4 bases and J 0 bases, with 10 bases left between them. In DNA form, the CDR3 reads TGTGCCAGCAGTTGGCGCGGGAACTCTGGAAACACCATATATTTT. This gives the protein CASSWRGNSGNTIYF.

V gene TRBV5-1 combines with J gene TRBJ2-1; 8 positions match TRBD2. V trimming: 5 bases; J trimming: 4 bases; junction bases outside the gene matches: 8. Germline V gives CDR1 SGHRS, CDR2 YFSETQ. This CDR3 is 15 amino acids long. CDR3 sequence: CASRSGGTRYNEQFF. DNA for the CDR3: TGCGCCAGCAGGTCCGGGGGGACTAGGTACAATGAGCAGTTCTTC. Looking up the rest from reference TRBV5-1 and TRBJ2-1 gives the full variable domain: KAGVTQTPRYLIKTRGQQVTLSCSPISGHRSVSWYQQTPGQGLQFLFEYFSETQRNKGNFPGRFSGRQFSNSRSEMNVSTLELGDSALYLCASRSGGTRYNEQFFGPGTRLTVL.

The rearrangement joins TRBV5-6 to TRBJ1-6; 8 bases fit TRBD1. Per the germline V gene, CDR1 is SGHDT and CDR2 is YYEEEE. CDR3 length equals 14 residues. V was clipped by 2 bases and J by 7 bases; unmatched bases: 2. For the CDR3, the DNA is TGTGCCAGCAGCTTTGGGACAGGAAATTCACCCCTCCACTTT. Translating gives CASSFGTGNSPLHF.

This chain connects TRBV9 to TRBJ1-6; the match to TRBD1 covers 9 bases. The germline V gene encodes CDR1 SGDLS and CDR2 YYNGEE. V lost 4 bases to trimming and J lost 10 bases; unmatched junction nucleotides: 9. CDR3 length: 15 amino acids. The CDR3 region has the DNA TGTGCCAGCAGCCACAGACAGGGGGTTGACTCACCCCTCCACTTT. Amino acids: CASSHRQGVDSPLHF.

As for this clone: The junction departs from the called germline gene at one end, perhaps through a read error. The V and J genes are TRBV7-7 and TRBJ2-1, with 8 bases lining up with TRBD2. The CDR3 has 17 amino acids. CDR1 is SSHAT, CDR2 FNYEAQ, per germline (reference sequence). CDR3 amino acids: CASSLFGRGALRNEQFF. CDR3 bases: TGTGCTAGCAGCTTATTTGGGCGGGGGGCCCTGAGAAATGAGCAGTTCTTC.

The chain is built from TRBV10-3 and TRBJ1-1, with 7 bases matching TRBD1. V lost 6 bases and J lost 2; bases outside the gene matches: 6. This CDR3 has 14 residues. The germline V gene has CDR1 ENHRY and CDR2 SYGVKD. The CDR3 here is CAISQGQVNTEAFF. The CDR3 DNA sequence: TGTGCCATCAGCCAAGGACAGGTTAACACTGAAGCTTTCTTT.

The chain joins TRBV7-6 to TRBJ2-1; 11 nucleotides match TRBD2. V trimming: 5 bases; J trimming: 8 bases; junction bases outside the gene matches: 8. The CDR3 is 15 residues long. In germline, CDR1 is SGHVS, CDR2 FNYEAQ. This CDR3 reads CASSTQTSGEDEQFF. The CDR3 DNA reads as TGTGCCAGCAGCACTCAGACTAGCGGGGAGGATGAGCAGTTCTTC. Combining the CDR3 with reference TRBV7-6 and TRBJ2-1 gives the whole variable domain GAGVSQSPRYKVTKRGQDVALRCDPISGHVSLYWYRQALGQGPEFLTYFNYEAQQDKSGLPNDRFSAERPEGSISTLTIQRTEQRDSAMYRCASSTQTSGEDEQFFGPGTRLTVL.

The gene calls are TRBV7-2 and TRBJ1-3; D not certain. The CDR3 has 13 residues. The germline CDR1 and CDR2 sequences are SGHTA and FQGNSA. The ends were cut back, 6 bases at V and 0 bases at J, with 6 bases in the middle. The CDR3 DNA follows: TGTGCCAGCAGACACACCTCTGGAAACACCATATATTTT. This sequence encodes CASRHTSGNTIYF.

V is TRBV4-2 and J is TRBJ1-2; TRBD1 matches at 8 bases. This CDR3 is 16 amino acids long. CDR1 LGHNA and CDR2 YNFKEQ come from the germline V gene. V dropped 0 bases and J dropped 3; count of bases not matched to a gene: 6. The CDR3 DNA is TGTGCCAGCAGCCAAGATGCAGACAGGGGAGACTATGGCTACACCTTC. It is translated as CASSQDADRGDYGYTF.